This T cell receptor (beta chain) was retrieved from a study of blood T cell repertoires in COVID-19. About the study: Acute-phase and convalescent COVID-19 samples originated in the United States, Italy and Spain. T cells, B-cell-depleted T cells, or PBMCs supplied cDNA or gDNA.

Per the original methods: Amplification of reference gene primers provided the estimated nucleated cell counts. Produced via immunoSEQ multiplex PCR; TCRdb's table is partial and in-frame only. The D gene and trimming were derived from the DNA, and the V and J assignments and clone size from that table. Here the sample spans tens of thousands of clones, 79% being singletons. J lost 4 bases, V lost 5 bases, and 10 bases had no gene match. This CDR3 region has 15 residues. Germline V lookup: CDR1 SGHTA, CDR2 FQGNSA. This sequence was found in a human donor in a cohort sampled during active COVID-19. The chain employs TRBV7-2 and TRBJ2-7, with TRBD2 matching 8 bases. Source material: peripheral blood. CDR3 region: CASSGASGSRYEQYF. The CDR3 nucleotides read TGTGCCAGCAGCGGGGCCAGCGGGAGTAGGTACGAGCAGTACTTC.